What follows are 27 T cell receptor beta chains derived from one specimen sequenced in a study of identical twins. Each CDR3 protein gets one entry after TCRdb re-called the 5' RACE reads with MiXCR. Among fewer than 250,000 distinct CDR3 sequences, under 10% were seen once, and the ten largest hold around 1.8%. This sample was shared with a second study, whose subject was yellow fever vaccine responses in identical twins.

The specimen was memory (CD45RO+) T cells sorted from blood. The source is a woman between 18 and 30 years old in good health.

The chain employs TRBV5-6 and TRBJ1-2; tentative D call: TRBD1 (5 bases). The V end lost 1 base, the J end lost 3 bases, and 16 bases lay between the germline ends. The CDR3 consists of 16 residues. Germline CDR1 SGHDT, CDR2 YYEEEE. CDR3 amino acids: CASSLRWTPNYYGYTF. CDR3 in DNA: TGTGCCAGCAGCTTGAGGTGGACACCTAATTACTATGGCTACACCTTC.

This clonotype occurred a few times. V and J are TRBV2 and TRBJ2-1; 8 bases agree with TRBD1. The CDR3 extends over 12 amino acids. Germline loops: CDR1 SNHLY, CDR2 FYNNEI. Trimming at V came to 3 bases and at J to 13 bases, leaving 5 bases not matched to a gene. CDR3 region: CASSDDRGTQFF. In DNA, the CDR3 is TGTGCCAGCAGTGACGACAGGGGAACACAGTTCTTC.

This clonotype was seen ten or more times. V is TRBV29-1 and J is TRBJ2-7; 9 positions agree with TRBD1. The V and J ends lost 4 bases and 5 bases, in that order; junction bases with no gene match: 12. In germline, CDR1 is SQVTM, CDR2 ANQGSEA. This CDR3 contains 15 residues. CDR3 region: CSVGAGGTGPDEQYF. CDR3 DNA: TGCAGCGTTGGAGCTGGGGGGACAGGGCCGGACGAGCAGTACTTC.

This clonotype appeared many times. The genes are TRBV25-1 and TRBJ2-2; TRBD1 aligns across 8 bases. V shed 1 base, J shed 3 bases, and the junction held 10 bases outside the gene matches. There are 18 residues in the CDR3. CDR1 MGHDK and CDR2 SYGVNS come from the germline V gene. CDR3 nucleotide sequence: TGTGCCAGCAGTGAATCCTTTGCGGGACAGGCCTACACCGGGGAGCTGTTTTTT. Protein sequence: CASSESFAGQAYTGELFF.

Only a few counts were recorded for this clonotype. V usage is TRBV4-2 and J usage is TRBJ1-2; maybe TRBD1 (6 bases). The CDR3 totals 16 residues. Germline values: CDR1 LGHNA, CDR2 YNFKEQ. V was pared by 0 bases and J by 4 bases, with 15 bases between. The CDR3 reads CASSQDGGQTPYGYTF. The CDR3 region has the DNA TGTGCCAGCAGCCAAGATGGAGGACAGACCCCCTATGGCTACACCTTC.

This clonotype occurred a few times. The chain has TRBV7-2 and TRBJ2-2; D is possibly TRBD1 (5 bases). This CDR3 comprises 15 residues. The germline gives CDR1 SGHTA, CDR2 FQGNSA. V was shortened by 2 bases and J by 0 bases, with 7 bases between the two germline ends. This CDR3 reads CASSLNRPNTGELFF. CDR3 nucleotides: TGTGCCAGCAGCTTAAACAGGCCGAACACCGGGGAGCTGTTTTTT.

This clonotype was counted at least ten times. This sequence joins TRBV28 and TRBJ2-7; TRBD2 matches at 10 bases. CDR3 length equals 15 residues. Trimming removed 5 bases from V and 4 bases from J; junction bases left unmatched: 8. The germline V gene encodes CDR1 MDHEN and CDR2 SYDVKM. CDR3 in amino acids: CASSTPMGLAYEQYF. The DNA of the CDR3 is TGTGCCAGCAGTACCCCGATGGGACTAGCGTACGAGCAGTACTTC. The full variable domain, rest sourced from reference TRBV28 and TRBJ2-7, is DVKVTQSSRYLVKRTGEKVFLECVQDMDHENMFWYRQDPGLGLRLIYFSYDVKMKEKGDIPEGYSVSREKKERFSLILESASTNQTSMYLCASSTPMGLAYEQYFGPGTRLTVT.

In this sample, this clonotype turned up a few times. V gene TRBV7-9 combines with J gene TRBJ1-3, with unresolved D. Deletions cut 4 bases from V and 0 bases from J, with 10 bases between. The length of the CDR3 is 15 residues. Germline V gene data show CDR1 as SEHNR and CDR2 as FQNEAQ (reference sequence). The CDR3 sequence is CASSYGPSSGNTIYF. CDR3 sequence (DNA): TGTGCCAGCAGCTACGGACCGTCCTCTGGAAACACCATATATTTT.

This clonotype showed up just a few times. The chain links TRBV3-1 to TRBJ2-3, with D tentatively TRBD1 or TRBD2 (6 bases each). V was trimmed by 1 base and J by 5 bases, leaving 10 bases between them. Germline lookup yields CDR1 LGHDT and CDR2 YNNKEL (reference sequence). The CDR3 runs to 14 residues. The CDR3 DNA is TGTGCCAGCAGCCAAGTGGGGGGCGAAGATACGCAGTATTTT. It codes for CASSQVGGEDTQYF.

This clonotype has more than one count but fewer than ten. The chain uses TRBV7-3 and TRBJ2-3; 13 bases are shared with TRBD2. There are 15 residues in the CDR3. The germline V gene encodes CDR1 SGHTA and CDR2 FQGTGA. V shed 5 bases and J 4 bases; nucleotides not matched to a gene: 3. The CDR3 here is CASSTTSGGSDTQYF. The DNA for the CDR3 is TGTGCCAGCAGCACGACTAGCGGGGGGTCAGATACGCAGTATTTT.

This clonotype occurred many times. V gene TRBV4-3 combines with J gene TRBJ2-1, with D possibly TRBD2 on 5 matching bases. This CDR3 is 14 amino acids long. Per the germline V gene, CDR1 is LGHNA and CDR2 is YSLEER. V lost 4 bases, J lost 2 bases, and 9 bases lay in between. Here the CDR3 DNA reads TGCGCCAGCAGCCGTGGCGGGCCCTACAATGAGCAGTTCTTC. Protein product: CASSRGGPYNEQFF.

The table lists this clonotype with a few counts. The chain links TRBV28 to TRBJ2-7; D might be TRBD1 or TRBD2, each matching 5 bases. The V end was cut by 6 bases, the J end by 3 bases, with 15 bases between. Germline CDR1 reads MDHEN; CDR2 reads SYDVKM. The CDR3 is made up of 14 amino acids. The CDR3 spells CASRSSGPNYEQYF. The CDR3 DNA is TGTGCCAGCAGGTCCTCGGGGCCCAACTACGAGCAGTACTTC.

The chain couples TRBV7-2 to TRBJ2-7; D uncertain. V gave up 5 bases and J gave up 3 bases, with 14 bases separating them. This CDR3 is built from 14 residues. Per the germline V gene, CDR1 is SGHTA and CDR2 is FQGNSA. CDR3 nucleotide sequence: TGTGCCAGCAGCCGAAGCCCGAGCCACTACGAGCAGTACTTC. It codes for CASSRSPSHYEQYF. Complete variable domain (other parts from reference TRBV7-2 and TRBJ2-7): GAGVSQSPSNKVTEKGKDVELRCDPISGHTALYWYRQSLGQGLEFLIYFQGNSAPDKSGLPSDRFSAERTGGSVSTLTIQRTQQEDSAVYLCASSRSPSHYEQYFGPGTRLTVT.

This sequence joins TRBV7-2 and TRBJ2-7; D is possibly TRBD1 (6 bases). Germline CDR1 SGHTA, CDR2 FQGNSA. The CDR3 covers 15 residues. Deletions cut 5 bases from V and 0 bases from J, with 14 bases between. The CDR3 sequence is CASSPPGQISYEQYF. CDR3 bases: TGTGCCAGCAGCCCCCCCGGACAGATCTCCTACGAGCAGTACTTC.

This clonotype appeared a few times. The CDR3 spells CSASRGLREQYF. CDR3 in DNA: TGCAGTGCTAGTAGGGGTCTACGTGAGCAGTACTTC. The chain combines TRBV20-1 with TRBJ2-7; D may be TRBD1 (5 bases). Trimming left V 3 bases short and J 7 bases short, with 13 bases between. The CDR3 spans 12 residues. The V gene's germline CDR1 is DFQATT and CDR2 SNEGSKA (reference sequence).

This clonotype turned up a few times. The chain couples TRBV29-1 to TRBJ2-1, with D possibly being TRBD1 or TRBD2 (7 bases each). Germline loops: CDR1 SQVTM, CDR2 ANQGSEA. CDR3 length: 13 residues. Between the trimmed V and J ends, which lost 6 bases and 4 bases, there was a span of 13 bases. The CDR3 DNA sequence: TGCAGCGTAGCGGGACAGATATACAATGAGCAGTTCTTC. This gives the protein CSVAGQIYNEQFF.

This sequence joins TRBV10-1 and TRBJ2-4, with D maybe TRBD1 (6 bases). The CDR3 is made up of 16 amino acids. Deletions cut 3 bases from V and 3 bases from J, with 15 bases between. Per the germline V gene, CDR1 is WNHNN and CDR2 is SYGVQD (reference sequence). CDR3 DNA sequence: TGCGCCAGCAGTGATCAGAGACAGGCGGGCAAAAACATTCAGTACTTC. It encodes CASSDQRQAGKNIQYF.

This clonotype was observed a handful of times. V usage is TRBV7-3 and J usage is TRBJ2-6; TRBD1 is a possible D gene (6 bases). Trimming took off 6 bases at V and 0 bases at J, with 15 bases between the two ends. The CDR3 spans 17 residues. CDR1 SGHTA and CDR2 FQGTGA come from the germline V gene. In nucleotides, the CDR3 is TGTGCCAGCAGTAAACTAGGGGGTCTCTCTGGGGCCAACGTCCTGACTTTC. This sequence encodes CASSKLGGLSGANVLTF.

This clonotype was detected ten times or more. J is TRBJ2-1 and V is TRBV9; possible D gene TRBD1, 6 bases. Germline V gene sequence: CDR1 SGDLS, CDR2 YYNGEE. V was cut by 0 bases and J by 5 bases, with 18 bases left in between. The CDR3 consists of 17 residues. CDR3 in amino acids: CASSVGLQGTDDNEQFF. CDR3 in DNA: TGTGCCAGCAGCGTAGGACTACAGGGAACGGATGACAATGAGCAGTTCTTC.

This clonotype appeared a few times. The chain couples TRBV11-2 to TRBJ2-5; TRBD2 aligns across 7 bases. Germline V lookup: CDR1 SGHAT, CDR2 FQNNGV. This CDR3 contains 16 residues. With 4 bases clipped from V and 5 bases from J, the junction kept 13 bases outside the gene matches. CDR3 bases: TGTGCCAGCAGCTCTTTGGGGAGGGCCGTTCCCGAGACCCAGTACTTC. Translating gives CASSSLGRAVPETQYF.

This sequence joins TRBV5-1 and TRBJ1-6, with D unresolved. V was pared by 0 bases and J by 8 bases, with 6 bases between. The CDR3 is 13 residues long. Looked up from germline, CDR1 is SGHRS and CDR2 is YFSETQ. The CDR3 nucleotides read TGCGCCAGCAGCTTGGGCATTGATTCACCCCTCCACTTT. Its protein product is CASSLGIDSPLHF.

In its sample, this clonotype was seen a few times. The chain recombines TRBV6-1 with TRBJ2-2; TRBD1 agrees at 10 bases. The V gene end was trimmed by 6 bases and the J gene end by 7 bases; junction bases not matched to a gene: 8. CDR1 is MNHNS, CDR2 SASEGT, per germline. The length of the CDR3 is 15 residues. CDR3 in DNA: TGTGCCAGCAGGACAGACAGGGGGCGGATCGGGGAGCTGTTTTTT. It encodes CASRTDRGRIGELFF.

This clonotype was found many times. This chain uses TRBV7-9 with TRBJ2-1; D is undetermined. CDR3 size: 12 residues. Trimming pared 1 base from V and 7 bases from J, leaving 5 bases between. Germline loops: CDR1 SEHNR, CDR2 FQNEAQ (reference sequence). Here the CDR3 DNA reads TGTGCCAGCAGCTTAGGAAGAAATGAGCAGTTCTTC. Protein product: CASSLGRNEQFF. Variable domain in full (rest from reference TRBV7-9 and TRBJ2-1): DTGVSQNPRHKITKRGQNVTFRCDPISEHNRLYWYRQTLGQGPEFLTYFQNEAQLEKSRLLSDRFSAERPKGSFSTLEIQRTEQGDSAMYLCASSLGRNEQFFGPGTRLTVL.

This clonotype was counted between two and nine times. The CDR3 sequence: CASSGGLADTGELFF. CDR3 coding DNA: TGTGCCAGCAGCGGGGGACTAGCGGACACCGGGGAGCTGTTTTTT. The V call is TRBV5-4, the J call TRBJ2-2, with 11 positions matching TRBD2. After removal of 4 bases from V and 3 bases from J, the junction contained 2 bases not matched to a gene. Per germline, CDR1 SGHNT and CDR2 YYREEE (reference sequence). The CDR3 extends over 15 amino acids.

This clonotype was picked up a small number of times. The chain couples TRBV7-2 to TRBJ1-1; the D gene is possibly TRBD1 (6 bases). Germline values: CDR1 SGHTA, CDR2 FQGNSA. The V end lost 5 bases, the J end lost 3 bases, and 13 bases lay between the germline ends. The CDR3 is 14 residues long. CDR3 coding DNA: TGTGCCAGCAGCAGAAGGGGGGGGCACACTGAAGCTTTCTTT. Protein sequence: CASSRRGGHTEAFF.

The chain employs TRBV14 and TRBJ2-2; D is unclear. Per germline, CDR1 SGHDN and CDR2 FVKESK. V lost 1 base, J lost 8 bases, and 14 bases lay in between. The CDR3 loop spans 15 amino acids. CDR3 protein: CASSQATAAFGELFF. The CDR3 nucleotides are TGTGCCAGCAGCCAAGCTACGGCGGCTTTTGGGGAGCTGTTTTTT. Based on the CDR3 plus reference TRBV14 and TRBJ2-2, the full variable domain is EAGVTQFPSHSVIEKGQTVTLRCDPISGHDNLYWYRRVMGKEIKFLLHFVKESKQDESGMPNNRFLAERTGGTYSTLKVQPAELEDSGVYFCASSQATAAFGELFFGEGSRLTVL.

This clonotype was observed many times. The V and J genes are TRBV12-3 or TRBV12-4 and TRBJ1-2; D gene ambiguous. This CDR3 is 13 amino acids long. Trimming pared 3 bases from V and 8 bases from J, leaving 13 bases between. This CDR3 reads CASSFSWLRGYTF. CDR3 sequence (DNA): TGTGCCAGCAGTTTCAGCTGGTTGAGAGGCTACACCTTC.